This T cell receptor beta chain emerged from a study of T cell clonality in common variable immunodeficiency (dated by TCRdb to 2015 to 2017). Predominantly Caucasian heritage was noted among both the CVID patients and the healthy controls. From each donor, 5 to 8 ml of heparinized peripheral whole blood was collected. TCRbeta CDR3 repertoires were sequenced from genomic DNA of adults with common variable immune deficiency (CVID) and healthy adult controls. The control group comprised approximately 22 healthy adult volunteers, roughly 12 female and approximately ten male, aged roughly 23 to 70 years with a mean age of approximately 30. Diluted blood was density-centrifuged over Hypaque 1077 or Ficoll-Paque to isolate peripheral blood mononuclear cells. Genomic DNA was obtained from unsorted mononuclear cells using either Qiagen column purification or a centrifugation-based method. Broader findings and caveats from the paper: Healthy controls shared more TCRbeta clones with each other than CVID subjects shared among themselves (p < 0.0001). According to the authors, figuring out what caused the increased clonality in CVID would require sequencing the repertoires of T cell subpopulations. Although equal DNA input was used, an average of approximately 82,000 unique sequences per sample was obtained for controls, compared with about 29,000 for CVID samples. TCRbeta clonality was higher in CVID subjects than in healthy controls (t-test p = 0.018), and the increase was most characteristic of about a third of subjects. CVID TCRbeta sequences reportedly showed fewer deletions and N-nucleotide insertions and lacked highly modified clones with 13 or more V deletions. Correlations between repertoire features and clinical complications were limited by patient heterogeneity within the CVID cohort.

For sequencing input, CVID and control samples contributed equivalent amounts of genomic DNA. For every sample, a 60 bp segment covering the rearranged TCRbeta CDR3 region was amplified and then sequenced. The immunoSEQ assay, a bias-corrected multiplex PCR with high-throughput sequencing, was employed for TCRbeta amplification. The study's processing was this. Every unique nucleotide sequence was considered a clone and was annotated with V, D and J genes, copy number and frequency. Sequences were labeled productive if in frame, and non-productive if out of frame or containing stop codons. As previously described, Shannon's entropy was used to calculate clonality. The predicted amino acid sequences of productive clones were used to derive mean CDR3 Kyte-Doolittle hydropathy. Hierarchical clustering of scaled V gene usage was performed with the R hclust function using Manhattan distance and complete linkage. Clone sharing by CDR3 amino acid sequence was assessed by resampling 12 repertoires per group over 100 rounds. The repertoires were searched for more than 65 published EBV-specific and some 250 published CMV-specific TCRbeta sequences. Two CVID samples yielding fewer than 10,000 sequences were excluded from analysis, leaving under 45 CVID repertoires. The table comes from immuneACCESS by way of TCRdb, which keeps in-frame sequences with V and J called. Part of the clones is missing from these tables; in studies checked, under half for an unresolved V gene and the rest for unknown reasons. V, J and clone size derive from that table, while D and trimming were established from the DNA sequence. The data for this sample show 40,000 to 50,000 clones, each detected more than once. Less than 11% of the sample goes to the ten largest clones.

The junction carries 10 bases between V and J, which are trimmed by 4 bases and 3 bases respectively. In the germline V gene (reference sequence), CDR1 corresponds to SGHNT and CDR2 to YYREEE. There are 14 amino acids in the CDR3, from cysteine to phenylalanine inclusive. Sequencing covers 33 bases of the CDR3, shown here with the frame starting at base 1. This clone is medium-sized (0.01 to 0.1%). Its specific antigen is unknown. Read coverage stops 3 residues before the CDR3 terminus; the germline J gene supplies the remainder. The sample comprised peripheral blood mononuclear cells. The rearrangement joined TRBV5-4 to TRBJ1-4; no D segment can be confidently identified. This receptor was identified in a person aged 18 to 70 in good health. CDR3 DNA, as far as it was read: TGTGCCAGCAGCGAGCGGCAGTCTAATGAAAAA. This encodes CASSERQSNEK. The CDR3, in full, reads CASSERQSNEKLFF.